This TCR beta chain is drawn from a study of blood T cell repertoires in COVID-19. Study background: The study drew acute and convalescent COVID-19 samples from the United States, Italy and Spain. PBMCs, B-cell-depleted T cells, or T cells were the source of the cDNA or gDNA that made up the material.

Per the authors' pipeline: Cell counts per sample came from amplifying reference gene primers. Generated by immunoSEQ multiplex PCR, the TCRdb table keeps only in-frame clones and is missing some. The D gene and trimming were derived from the DNA, and the V and J assignments and clone size from that table. The sample consists of roughly 120,000 clones, around 80% of them appearing once. The V end was cut by 4 bases, the J end by 5 bases, with 12 bases between. Germline CDR1 and CDR2: SGDLS and YYNGEE. The CDR3 is 13 residues long. This clone has only one observation. The gene calls are TRBV9 and TRBJ1-2, with D possibly TRBD1 on 6 matching bases. Sequenced: peripheral blood. The TCR comes from a man between 65 and 85 years old with active or convalescent COVID-19. In DNA, the CDR3 is TGTGCCAGCAGCCCCCAGGGGCCGTATGGCTACACCTTC. It encodes CASSPQGPYGYTF.